This TCR beta chain was captured by sequencing in a study of T cells in Graves' hyperthyroidism and ophthalmopathy. TCR beta CDR3 regions were amplified from RNA transcripts. The TCR CDR3 was amplified in a first-round RT-PCR using the HTBI primer set. TCRdb processed the multiplex PCR reads anew with MiXCR; each CDR3 protein has one entry. Found here are 700,000 to 950,000 distinct CDR3 sequences, under 45% of them singletons; the top ten hold 31%. Germline CDR1 is SGHTA and CDR2 is FQGNSA. The CDR3 consists of 14 residues. The V gene lost 2 bases and the J gene lost 7 bases, with 14 bases spanning the gap. A remark on this clonotype: Its antigen is not known. A much bigger clone sits one base away, suggesting this may be a read error.

Study findings and constraints: Before onset, by a median of about seven months, the model predicted ophthalmopathy. Most thyroid-expanded clonotypes above 0.001 were also found in blood.

This TCR derives from a woman aged 40 to 50 with Graves' hyperthyroidism. V usage is TRBV7-2 and J usage is TRBJ1-2; D gene unclear. Material for sequencing was blood. The CDR3 DNA is TGTGCCAGCAGCTTATTAAGTCAGGACTGTGGCTACACCTTC. Amino acids: CASSLLSQDCGYTF.